This T cell receptor (beta chain) stems from a study of T cell repertoires in cytomegalovirus infection. Across the whole study: Epitope selection comprised recently identified HLA-C-restricted CMV epitopes and well-studied HLA-B-restricted CMV epitopes.

Via MiXCR, TCRdb re-called the reads, giving one row per CDR3 protein. This sample carries 550,000 to 850,000 distinct CDR3 sequences, roughly a third of them seen once, and the ten largest clones take roughly 20%. Remarks on this clonotype: Its antigen is unidentified.

There are 15 residues in the CDR3. The V gene end was trimmed by 5 bases and the J gene end by 0 bases; junction bases not matched to a gene: 4. Germline V gene data show CDR1 as KGHSH and CDR2 as LQKENI. The rearrangement links TRBV18 to TRBJ2-7, with 10 bases that match TRBD2. This TCR came from a human donor in good health (CMV status not recorded). Some clones in this sample may be carry-over from other donors' samples. The material was cultured PBMCs, obtained from culture after CMV antigen stimulation. The CDR3 loop reads CASSGTSGNSYEQYF. Here the CDR3 DNA reads TGTGCCAGCTCAGGTACTAGCGGGAACTCCTACGAGCAGTACTTC.